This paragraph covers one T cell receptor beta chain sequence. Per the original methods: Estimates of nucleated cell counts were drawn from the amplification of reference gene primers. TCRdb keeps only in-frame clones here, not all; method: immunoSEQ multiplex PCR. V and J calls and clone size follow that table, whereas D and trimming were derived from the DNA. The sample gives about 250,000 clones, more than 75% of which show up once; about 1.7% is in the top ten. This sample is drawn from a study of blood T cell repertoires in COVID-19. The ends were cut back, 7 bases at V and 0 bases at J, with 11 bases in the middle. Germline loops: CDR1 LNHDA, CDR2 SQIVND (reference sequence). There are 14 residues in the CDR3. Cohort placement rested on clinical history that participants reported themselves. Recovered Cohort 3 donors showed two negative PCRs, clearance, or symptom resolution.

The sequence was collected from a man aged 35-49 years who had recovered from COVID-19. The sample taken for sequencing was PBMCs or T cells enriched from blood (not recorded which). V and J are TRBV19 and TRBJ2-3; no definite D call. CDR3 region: CASKTGLSTDTQYF. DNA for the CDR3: TGTGCCAGTAAAACGGGTCTTAGCACAGATACGCAGTATTTT.